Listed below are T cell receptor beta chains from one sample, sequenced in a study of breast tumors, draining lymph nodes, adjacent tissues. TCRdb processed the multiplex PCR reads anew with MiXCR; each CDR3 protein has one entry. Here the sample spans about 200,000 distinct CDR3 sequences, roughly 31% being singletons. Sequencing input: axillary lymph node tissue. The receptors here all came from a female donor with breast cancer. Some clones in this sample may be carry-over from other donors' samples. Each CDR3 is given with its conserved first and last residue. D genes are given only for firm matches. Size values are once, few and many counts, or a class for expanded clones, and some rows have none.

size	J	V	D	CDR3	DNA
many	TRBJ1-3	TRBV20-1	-	CSARDQSEGQGRNTIYF	TGCAGTGCTAGAGATCAGTCGGAGGGCCAGGGGAGAAACACCATATATTTT
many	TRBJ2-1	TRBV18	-	CASSPGDSGLYNEQFF	TGTGCCAGCTCACCAGGGGACTCTGGGCTCTACAATGAGCAGTTCTTC
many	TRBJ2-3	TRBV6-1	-	CASSEGGSDTQYF	TGTGCCAGCAGTGAGGGTGGTTCAGATACGCAGTATTTT
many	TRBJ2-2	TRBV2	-	CASVQGLANTGELFF	TGTGCCAGTGTTCAGGGTTTGGCGAACACCGGGGAGCTGTTTTTT
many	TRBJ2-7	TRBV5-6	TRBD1	CASSLGTGRSYEQYF	TGTGCCAGCAGCCTCGGGACAGGAAGGTCCTACGAGCAGTACTTC
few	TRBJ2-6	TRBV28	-	CASSRRMFDPSGANVLTF	TGTGCCAGCAGCCGAAGGATGTTCGACCCCTCTGGGGCCAACGTCCTGACTTTC
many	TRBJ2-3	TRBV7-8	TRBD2	CASSFSGRITDTQYF	TGTGCCAGCAGCTTTAGCGGGAGGATCACAGATACGCAGTATTTT
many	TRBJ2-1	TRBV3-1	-	CASGSDQGGDEQFF	TGTGCCAGCGGGTCAGATCAGGGGGGCGATGAGCAGTTCTTC
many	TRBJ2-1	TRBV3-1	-	CASSHLLPNEQFF	TGTGCCAGCAGCCATCTCCTACCCAATGAGCAGTTCTTC
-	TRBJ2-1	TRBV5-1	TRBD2	CASSLRGGSYNEQFF	TGCGCCAGCAGCTTGCGGGGGGGGTCCTACAATGAGCAGTTCTTC
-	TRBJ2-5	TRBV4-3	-	CASGQDLEETQYF	TGCGCCAGCGGCCAAGATCTAGAAGAGACCCAGTACTTC
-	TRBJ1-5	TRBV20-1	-	CSAREGAGQPQHF	TGCAGTGCTAGAGAGGGGGCTGGTCAGCCCCAGCATTTT
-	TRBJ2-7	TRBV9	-	CASSEEGGSDEQYF	TGTGCCAGCAGCGAGGAGGGGGGCAGTGACGAGCAGTACTTC
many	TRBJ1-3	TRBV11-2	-	CASRPRGSGNTIYF	TGTGCCAGCAGGCCTAGGGGCTCTGGAAACACCATATATTTT
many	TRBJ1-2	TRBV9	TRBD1	CASSSHKGQGKYGYTF	TGTGCCAGCAGCTCTCACAAGGGACAGGGGAAGTATGGCTACACCTTC
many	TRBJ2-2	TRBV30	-	CAWRWSGKTNTGELFF	TGTGCCTGGAGATGGTCAGGGAAGACGAACACCGGGGAGCTGTTTTTT
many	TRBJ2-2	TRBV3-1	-	CASRDSGASNTGELFF	TGTGCCAGCAGAGACTCAGGGGCCTCGAACACCGGGGAGCTGTTTTTT
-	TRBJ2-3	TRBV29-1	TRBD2	CSVGTSGKGSSYNEQYF	TGCAGCGTCGGGACTAGCGGGAAGGGGAGCTCCTACAATGAGCAGTATTTT
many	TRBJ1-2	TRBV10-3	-	CAISAGQYGYTF	TGTGCCATCAGTGCAGGCCAATATGGCTACACCTTC
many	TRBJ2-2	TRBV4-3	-	CASSQAKAASFPSTGELFF	TGCGCCAGCAGCCAAGCGAAGGCTGCTAGCTTCCCCTCCACCGGGGAGCTGTTTTTT
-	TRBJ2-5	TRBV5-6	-	CASSLYWQGGGTQYF	TGTGCCAGCAGCTTGTATTGGCAGGGGGGTGGGACCCAGTACTTC
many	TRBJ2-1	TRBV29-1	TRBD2	CSVLPYVSTSGRTRDEQFF	TGCAGCGTCCTCCCCTACGTTTCGACTAGCGGGAGGACTAGAGATGAGCAGTTCTTC
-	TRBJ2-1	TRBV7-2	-	CASSLLASSNEQFF	TGTGCCAGCAGCTTATTAGCAAGTTCGAATGAGCAGTTCTTC
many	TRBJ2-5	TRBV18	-	CASSPGSQETQYF	TGTGCCAGCTCACCAGGGTCCCAAGAGACCCAGTACTTC
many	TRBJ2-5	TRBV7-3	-	CASSFVGHPEVETQYF	TGTGCCAGCAGCTTTGTGGGACACCCCGAGGTGGAGACCCAGTACTTC
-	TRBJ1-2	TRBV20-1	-	CSAPDRYYGSTF	TGCAGTGCGCCAGACAGATACTATGGCTCCACCTTC
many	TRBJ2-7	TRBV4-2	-	CASSQEQRYEQYF	TGTGCCAGCAGCCAAGAGCAACGCTACGAGCAGTACTTC
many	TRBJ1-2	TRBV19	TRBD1	CASSREGANYGYTF	TGTGCCAGTAGCCGGGAGGGGGCCAACTATGGCTACACCTTC
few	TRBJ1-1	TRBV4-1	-	CASSYPGANTEAFF	TGCGCCAGCAGCTATCCGGGAGCTAACACTGAAGCTTTCTTT
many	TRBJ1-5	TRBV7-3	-	CASSFRLKGGGIRTDQPQHF	TGTGCCAGCAGCTTTAGATTGAAGGGGGGAGGAATACGAACTGACCAGCCCCAGCATTTT
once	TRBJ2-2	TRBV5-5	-	CASSKLDTPGEPFF	TGCGCCAGCAGCAAATTAGACACGCCCGGGGAGCCGTTTTTT
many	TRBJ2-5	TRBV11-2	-	CASSQELTRETQYF	TGTGCCAGCAGCCAGGAGCTCACCCGAGAGACCCAGTACTTC
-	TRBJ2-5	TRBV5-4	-	CASSGGSAIQETQYF	TGTGCCAGCAGCGGGGGATCAGCGATCCAAGAGACCCAGTACTTC
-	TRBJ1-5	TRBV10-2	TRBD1	CASSDGTGGGNQPQHF	TGCGCCAGCAGTGATGGGACAGGGGGTGGCAATCAACCCCAGCATTTT
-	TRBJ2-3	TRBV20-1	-	CSARLGLQAVSTDTQYF	TGCAGTGCTAGATTGGGCCTCCAGGCTGTGAGCACAGATACGCAGTATTTT
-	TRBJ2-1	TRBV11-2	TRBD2	CASSTLAGAYNEQFF	TGTGCCAGCAGCACACTAGCGGGGGCCTACAATGAGCAGTTCTTC
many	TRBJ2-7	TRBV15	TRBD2	CATSRGSGLAGYEQYF	TGTGCCACCAGCAGAGGGTCGGGACTAGCGGGTTACGAGCAGTACTTC
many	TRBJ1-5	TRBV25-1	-	CASSWGRGNQPQHF	TGTGCCAGCAGTTGGGGCAGGGGAAATCAGCCCCAGCATTTT
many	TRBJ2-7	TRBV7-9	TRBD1	CASSLGDWRVGTAYYEQYF	TGTGCCAGCAGCTTAGGTGATTGGCGGGTCGGGACAGCATACTACGAGCAGTACTTC
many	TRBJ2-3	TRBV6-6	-	CASSYSSAASTDTQYF	TGTGCCAGCAGTTACTCGTCAGCCGCAAGTACAGATACGCAGTATTTT
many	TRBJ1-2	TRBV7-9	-	CASSSGSTGFVYGYTF	TGTGCCAGCAGCTCCGGTTCTACAGGGTTTGTCTATGGCTACACCTTC
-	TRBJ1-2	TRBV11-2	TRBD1	CASSSPGTGGKSRYGYTF	TGTGCCAGCAGCTCACCAGGGACAGGGGGCAAGAGCCGGTATGGCTACACCTTC
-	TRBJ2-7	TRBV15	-	CATSSLEGSYEQYF	TGTGCCACCAGCAGCTTGGAGGGGAGCTACGAGCAGTACTTC
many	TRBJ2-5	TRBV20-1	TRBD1	CSATTPDRGWETQYF	TGCAGTGCTACAACCCCGGACAGGGGGTGGGAGACCCAGTACTTC
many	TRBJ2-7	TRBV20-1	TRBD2	CSAGTSVTYEQYF	TGCAGTGCAGGGACTAGCGTGACCTACGAGCAGTACTTC
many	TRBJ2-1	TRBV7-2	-	CASSSLIEGEQFF	TGTGCCAGCAGCTCGCTTATAGAGGGGGAGCAGTTCTTC
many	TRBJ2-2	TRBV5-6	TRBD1	CASSLFGTALTGELFF	TGTGCCAGCAGCTTGTTTGGGACAGCGCTCACCGGGGAGCTGTTTTTT
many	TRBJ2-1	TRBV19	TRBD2	CASSIAASGDNEQFF	TGTGCCAGTAGTATAGCGGCTAGCGGCGACAATGAGCAGTTCTTC
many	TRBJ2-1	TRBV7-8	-	CASSSGYGSYNEQFF	TGTGCCAGCAGTTCAGGTTACGGCTCCTACAATGAGCAGTTCTTC
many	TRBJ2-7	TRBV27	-	CASSLVSDSYEQYF	TGTGCCAGCAGTTTAGTTAGCGACTCCTACGAGCAGTACTTC
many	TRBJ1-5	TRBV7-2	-	CASSFSGGNQPQHF	TGTGCCAGCAGCTTCTCGGGGGGCAATCAGCCCCAGCATTTT
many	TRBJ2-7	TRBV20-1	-	CSARYGGSYEQYF	TGCAGTGCTAGATATGGGGGCTCATACGAGCAGTACTTC
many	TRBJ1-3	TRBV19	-	CASSIGGNTIYF	TGTGCCAGTAGTATTGGTGGAAACACCATATATTTT
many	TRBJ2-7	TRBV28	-	CASSSRNPSYEQYF	TGTGCCAGCAGTTCGCGAAATCCTTCCTACGAGCAGTACTTC
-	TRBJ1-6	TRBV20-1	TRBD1	CSARTGQGNSPLHF	TGCAGTGCTAGGACGGGACAGGGCAATTCACCCCTCCACTTT
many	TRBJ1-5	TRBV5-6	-	CASSSQEKQPQHF	TGTGCCAGCAGCTCACAAGAGAAGCAGCCCCAGCATTTT
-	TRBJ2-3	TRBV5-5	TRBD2	CASSLAGGALDTQYF	TGTGCCAGCAGCTTGGCCGGGGGGGCCTTAGATACGCAGTATTTT
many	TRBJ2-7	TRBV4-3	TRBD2	CASSQEAGVNYEQYF	TGCGCCAGCAGCCAAGAAGCGGGAGTAAACTACGAGCAGTACTTC
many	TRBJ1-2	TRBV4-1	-	CASRDPSGYSYGYTF	TGCGCCAGCCGAGACCCTAGTGGGTACAGCTATGGCTACACCTTC